This TCR beta chain was obtained from a study of control samples from healthy donors and cancer patients. The CDR3 length is 14 residues. Germline V gene lookup returns CDR1 KGHSH and CDR2 LQKENI. V dropped 3 bases and J dropped 3 bases, with 9 bases sitting between them. TCRdb keeps only in-frame clones here, not all; method: immunoSEQ multiplex PCR. This table has over 90,000 clones, 75% to 90% appearing once. Sequenced material: PBMCs. The sequence was collected from a man aged 55-75 years with lung cancer. The V gene is TRBV18, the J gene TRBJ1-5; D is possibly TRBD1 (5 bases). The CDR3 DNA is TGTGCCAGCTCACCGGGGACCAACAATCAGCCCCAGCATTTT. Amino acids: CASSPGTNNQPQHF.